This TCR beta chain was captured in a study of identical twins. This CDR3 spans 15 amino acids. V gave up 3 bases and J gave up 5 bases; unmatched junction bases: 6. A few counts support this clonotype. TCRdb ran MiXCR on the 5' RACE reads and lists one entry per CDR3 protein. Of fewer than 900,000 distinct CDR3 sequences detected, around 20% appear once; the ten largest clones hold approximately 4.3%. These same data were also listed under a study on T cells expressing NK-cell markers. From that study: In a handful of donors, dominant clonotypes made up about 25-60.1% of CD3+CD56-NKG2C+ cells.

The chain has TRBV12-3 or TRBV12-4 and TRBJ2-1; 8 nucleotides agree with TRBD1. The sequenced material came from PBMCs. This TCR came from a woman under 30 in good health. Here the CDR3 reads CASSLGGQVNNEQFF. Here the CDR3 DNA reads TGTGCCAGCAGTTTGGGGGGACAGGTAAACAATGAGCAGTTCTTC.